Listed below are T cell receptor beta chains from one sample, sequenced in a study of OX40 agonist ivuxolimab in advanced cancers. Assay used: immunoSEQ multiplex PCR; TCRdb lists only in-frame clones, some missing. This sample has under 150,000 clones, with 75% to 90% found just once. Material: CD4+ or CD8+ T cells sorted from blood, obtained in a trial of the OX40 agonist ivuxolimab. These receptors came from an adult with an advanced solid tumor such as melanoma, head and neck, liver or kidney cancer. The CDR3 runs from the conserved cysteine through the conserved F or W. The D gene is left open where the match is weak. Clone size, where shown, is once, few, many, or a class for clones that have expanded.

D: .; size: .; V: TRBV7-2; J: TRBJ2-2; CDR3: CASSLAGGTGELFF; DNA: TGTGCCAGCAGCTTAGCGGGAGGAACCGGGGAGCTGTTTTTT
D: .; size: .; V: TRBV30; J: TRBJ2-7; CDR3: CAWSVGTHEQYF; DNA: TGTGCCTGGAGTGTAGGGACTCACGAGCAGTACTTC
D: .; size: .; V: TRBV5-6; J: TRBJ2-7; CDR3: CASSFLQGTYEQYF; DNA: TGTGCCAGCAGCTTTCTCCAGGGGACCTACGAGCAGTACTTC
D: TRBD1; size: .; V: TRBV28; J: TRBJ2-2; CDR3: CASSSTGVLGELFF; DNA: TGTGCCAGCAGTTCGACAGGGGTTCTCGGGGAGCTGTTTTTT
D: .; size: once; V: TRBV28; J: TRBJ1-2; CDR3: CARTGGYTF; DNA: TGTGCCAGGACCGGGGGCTACACCTTC
D: .; size: .; V: TRBV10-3; J: TRBJ2-5; CDR3: CAISESLGGAQEAQYF; DNA: TGTGCCATCAGTGAGTCGTTAGGCGGGGCCCAAGAGGCCCAGTACTTC
D: .; size: .; V: TRBV19; J: TRBJ1-6; CDR3: CASSPRTPRDSPLHF; DNA: TGTGCCAGTAGTCCAAGGACGCCTCGGGATTCACCCCTCCACTTT
D: TRBD2; size: .; V: TRBV5-1; J: TRBJ2-5; CDR3: CASSPQTSGGAETQYF; DNA: TGCGCCAGCAGCCCCCAGACTAGCGGGGGGGCGGAGACCCAGTACTTC
D: .; size: .; V: TRBV6-1; J: TRBJ1-4; CDR3: CASSEALQGWEKLFF; DNA: TGTGCCAGCAGTGAAGCGCTTCAGGGGTGGGAAAAACTGTTTTTT
D: TRBD1; size: .; V: TRBV5-1; J: TRBJ2-3; CDR3: CASSRRGQGATDTQYF; DNA: TGCGCCAGCAGCCGACGGGGACAGGGGGCGACAGATACGCAGTATTTT
D: .; size: .; V: TRBV18; J: TRBJ1-5; CDR3: CASSPPQAFLTRYSNQPQHF; DNA: TGTGCCAGCTCACCCCCCCAGGCATTTTTGACAAGATATAGCAATCAGCCCCAGCATTTT
D: .; size: .; V: TRBV7-8; J: TRBJ1-4; CDR3: CASSSGRQRGEKLFF; DNA: TGTGCCAGCAGCTCAGGGCGCCAGAGGGGGGAAAAACTGTTTTTT
D: .; size: .; V: TRBV25-1; J: TRBJ1-2; CDR3: CASRGFYGYTF; DNA: TGTGCCAGCAGGGGGTTCTATGGCTACACCTTC
D: .; size: .; V: TRBV27; J: TRBJ2-7; CDR3: CASSQGRGNYEQYF; DNA: TGTGCCAGCAGTCAAGGGAGGGGGAACTACGAGCAGTACTTC
D: .; size: once; V: TRBV2; J: TRBJ2-7; CDR3: CASRFGATGVYEQYF; DNA: TGTGCCAGCCGATTTGGGGCCACGGGGGTCTACGAGCAGTACTTC
D: .; size: .; V: TRBV6-1; J: TRBJ1-2; CDR3: CASSERNYGYTF; DNA: TGTGCCAGCAGTGAACGGAACTATGGCTACACCTTC
D: .; size: .; V: TRBV5-1; J: TRBJ1-3; CDR3: CASSLQSPAGNTIYF; DNA: TGCGCCAGCAGCTTACAGTCTCCCGCTGGAAACACCATATATTTT
D: .; size: .; V: TRBV30; J: TRBJ2-5; CDR3: CAWSRLTQETQYF; DNA: TGTGCCTGGAGTCGGTTAACCCAAGAGACCCAGTACTTC
D: TRBD2; size: .; V: TRBV7-2; J: TRBJ2-1; CDR3: CASSPSGGRNNEQFF; DNA: TGTGCCAGCAGCCCCAGCGGGGGAAGGAACAATGAGCAGTTCTTC
D: .; size: .; V: TRBV6-6; J: TRBJ2-1; CDR3: CASSFTGYNEQFF; DNA: TGTGCCAGCAGTTTTACAGGGTACAATGAGCAGTTCTTC
D: .; size: .; V: TRBV21-1; J: TRBJ1-3; CDR3: CASSKGRPRTCSGNTIYF; DNA: TGTGCCAGCAGCAAAGGCCGCCCGCGGACCTGCTCTGGAAACACCATATATTTT
D: .; size: .; V: TRBV7-2; J: TRBJ2-4; CDR3: CASSTGITENIQYF; DNA: TGTGCCAGCAGTACAGGGATCACGGAGAACATTCAGTACTTC
D: .; size: .; V: TRBV7-9; J: TRBJ2-7; CDR3: CASSQRTASYEQYF; DNA: TGTGCCAGCAGCCAAAGGACAGCCTCCTACGAGCAGTACTTC
D: TRBD1; size: .; V: TRBV6-6; J: TRBJ1-2; CDR3: CASSPRQGTDGYTF; DNA: TGTGCCAGCAGTCCCAGACAGGGGACGGATGGCTACACCTTC
D: .; size: .; V: TRBV5-1; J: TRBJ2-7; CDR3: CASSPSTSVFPYEQYF; DNA: TGCGCCAGCAGCCCGTCAACTTCAGTTTTTCCCTACGAGCAGTACTTC
D: .; size: once; V: TRBV6-4; J: TRBJ2-7; CDR3: CASSSQILYEQYF; DNA: TGTGCCAGCAGCTCACAAATCCTCTACGAGCAGTACTTC
D: .; size: .; V: TRBV7-9; J: TRBJ2-3; CDR3: CASSLVSNTQYF; DNA: TGTGCCAGCAGCTTAGTCTCCAATACGCAGTATTTT
D: TRBD2; size: .; V: TRBV18; J: TRBJ2-1; CDR3: CASSPPEERGGYNEQFF; DNA: TGTGCCAGCTCACCACCCGAGGAGCGGGGAGGCTACAATGAGCAGTTCTTC
D: TRBD1; size: .; V: TRBV7-8; J: TRBJ2-2; CDR3: CASSPDRVSGELFF; DNA: TGTGCCAGCAGCCCCGACAGGGTCTCCGGGGAGCTGTTTTTT
D: .; size: once; V: TRBV30; J: TRBJ1-2; CDR3: CAWSGQQYGYTF; DNA: TGTGCCTGGAGCGGACAGCAATATGGCTACACCTTC
D: .; size: .; V: TRBV2; J: TRBJ1-2; CDR3: CASSAGLSGYTF; DNA: TGTGCCAGCAGCGCAGGTCTTTCTGGCTACACCTTC
D: .; size: .; V: TRBV6-1; J: TRBJ2-7; CDR3: CASRDRSYEQYF; DNA: TGTGCCAGCAGAGACAGGTCCTACGAGCAGTACTTC
D: TRBD1; size: .; V: TRBV28; J: TRBJ1-5; CDR3: CASSGDRDQPQHF; DNA: TGTGCCAGCAGTGGGGACAGGGATCAGCCCCAGCATTTT
D: .; size: .; V: TRBV10-3; J: TRBJ2-2; CDR3: CAIRGEVLAGELFF; DNA: TGTGCCATCAGGGGGGAAGTGTTGGCCGGGGAGCTGTTTTTT
D: .; size: .; V: TRBV29-1; J: TRBJ2-1; CDR3: CSVFGSSYNEQFF; DNA: TGCAGCGTTTTCGGGAGCTCCTACAATGAGCAGTTCTTC
D: .; size: .; V: TRBV2; J: TRBJ2-5; CDR3: CASSGTAQETQYF; DNA: TGTGCCAGCAGTGGGACAGCCCAAGAGACCCAGTACTTC
D: .; size: .; V: TRBV19; J: TRBJ1-4; CDR3: CASRKIRATNEKLFF; DNA: TGTGCCAGTAGGAAGATCAGGGCAACTAATGAAAAACTGTTTTTT
D: .; size: .; V: TRBV6-5; J: TRBJ1-5; CDR3: CAARRAPGQPQHF; DNA: TGTGCCGCCCGAAGGGCACCGGGGCAGCCCCAGCATTTT
D: TRBD1; size: .; V: TRBV7-8; J: TRBJ2-2; CDR3: CASRIDRDTGELFF; DNA: TGTGCCAGCAGAATAGACAGGGACACCGGGGAGCTGTTTTTT
D: .; size: .; V: TRBV7-2; J: TRBJ1-5; CDR3: CASSFGSSNQPQHF; DNA: TGTGCCAGCAGCTTCGGTTCCAGCAATCAGCCCCAGCATTTT
D: TRBD1; size: .; V: TRBV10-3; J: TRBJ1-4; CDR3: CAIRGQGGEKLFF; DNA: TGTGCCATCAGGGGACAGGGGGGTGAAAAACTGTTTTTT
D: .; size: once; V: TRBV30; J: TRBJ1-2; CDR3: CAWSYSSDGYGYTF; DNA: TGTGCCTGGAGTTATAGCTCAGACGGCTATGGCTACACCTTC
D: .; size: .; V: TRBV14; J: TRBJ1-2; CDR3: CASSQDHKSRVGYTF; DNA: TGTGCCAGCAGCCAAGATCACAAGTCAAGGGTTGGCTACACCTTC
D: TRBD1; size: few; V: TRBV6-5; J: TRBJ1-2; CDR3: CASSSQGNYGYTF; DNA: TGTGCCAGCAGTTCACAGGGGAACTATGGCTACACCTTC
D: TRBD1; size: .; V: TRBV5-4; J: TRBJ1-1; CDR3: CASSSNRGPGTEAFF; DNA: TGTGCCAGCAGCTCCAACAGGGGGCCAGGGACTGAAGCTTTCTTT
D: .; size: .; V: TRBV7-2; J: TRBJ1-5; CDR3: CASSFQGHQPQHF; DNA: TGTGCCAGCAGCTTCCAGGGTCATCAGCCCCAGCATTTT
D: .; size: .; V: TRBV7-9; J: TRBJ1-4; CDR3: CASSLTGMYEKLFF; DNA: TGTGCCAGCAGCTTAACGGGGATGTATGAAAAACTGTTTTTT
D: .; size: .; V: TRBV4-3; J: TRBJ1-1; CDR3: CASSQTVKNTEAFF; DNA: TGCGCCAGCAGCCAGACAGTCAAGAACACTGAAGCTTTCTTT